Each of the 30 T cell receptor beta chains below was sequenced from the same sample in a study of identical twins. One entry per CDR3 protein results from TCRdb running MiXCR on the 5' RACE reads. Altogether 400,000 to 500,000 distinct CDR3 sequences are present, about 18% being singletons, with the ten largest covering around 12%. Sequenced material: naive T cells sorted from blood. These receptors were obtained from a man aged 45-60 years in good health.

This clonotype showed up many times. The chain joins TRBV28 to TRBJ2-5, with no clear D. Trimming cost V 3 bases and J 5 bases, with 4 bases left between them. Germline V CDR1 and CDR2: MDHEN, SYDVKM. The CDR3 loop spans 11 amino acids. This chain's CDR3 is CASSFTETQYF. CDR3 nucleotides: TGTGCCAGCAGTTTCACCGAGACCCAGTACTTC. Together with reference TRBV28 and TRBJ2-5, the CDR3 gives the full variable domain: DVKVTQSSRYLVKRTGEKVFLECVQDMDHENMFWYRQDPGLGLRLIYFSYDVKMKEKGDIPEGYSVSREKKERFSLILESASTNQTSMYLCASSFTETQYFGPGTRLLVL.

This clonotype was found a few times. This sequence joins TRBV4-3 and TRBJ1-2; D gene uncertain. The ends were cut back, 1 base at V and 8 bases at J, with 14 bases in the middle. Per the germline V gene, CDR1 is LGHNA and CDR2 is YSLEER. The CDR3 covers 14 residues. This chain's CDR3 is CASSQGFGLRGYTF. CDR3 DNA sequence: TGCGCCAGCAGCCAAGGGTTTGGGTTGAGAGGCTACACCTTC.

This clonotype was found many times. This chain connects TRBV12-3 or TRBV12-4 to TRBJ2-3; 7 nucleotides align to TRBD1. The CDR3 extends over 14 amino acids. V was clipped by 4 bases and J by 4 bases; unmatched bases: 5. The CDR3 DNA follows: TGTGCCAGCAGTTCCTACACAGGGGCAGATACGCAGTATTTT. Translation gives CASSSYTGADTQYF.

This chain links TRBV20-1 with TRBJ2-1; 15 bases map to TRBD2. The junction had 10 bases not matched to a gene; V was cut back by 0 bases and J by 4 bases. Germline CDR1 and CDR2: DFQATT and SNEGSKA (reference sequence). The CDR3 contains 19 residues. The CDR3 region has the DNA TGCAGTGCTAGAGATATTTCGGGACTAGCGGGAGGAAGGTACAATGAGCAGTTCTTC. Protein product: CSARDISGLAGGRYNEQFF.

The rearrangement joins TRBV6-1 to TRBJ2-2; no definite D call. V was shortened by 6 bases and J by 5 bases, with 16 bases between the two germline ends. The CDR3 loop spans 15 amino acids. The germline CDR1 and CDR2 sequences are MNHNS and SASEGT. The CDR3 sequence: CASSPLPYETGELFF. The CDR3 nucleotides are TGTGCCAGCAGCCCCCTGCCCTATGAGACCGGGGAGCTGTTTTTT.

This clonotype was seen repeatedly, ten times or more. The chain is built from TRBV15 and TRBJ2-7; TRBD1 agrees at 7 bases. In germline, CDR1 is LNHNV, CDR2 YYDKDF (reference sequence). The CDR3 has 13 amino acids. V trimming: 5 bases; J trimming: 5 bases; junction bases outside the gene matches: 6. CDR3 region: CATSLGQADEQYF. DNA of the CDR3: TGTGCCACCAGCCTTGGACAGGCCGACGAGCAGTACTTC.

This chain connects TRBV7-2 to TRBJ2-2; no reliable D call. The CDR3 length is 14 residues. CDR1 is SGHTA, CDR2 FQGNSA, per germline. Trimming took 0 bases from V and 3 from J, leaving 5 bases between them. The CDR3: CASSLAKYTGELFF. Written as DNA, the CDR3 is TGTGCCAGCAGCTTAGCCAAATACACCGGGGAGCTGTTTTTT.

This clonotype was counted ten times or more. The V call is TRBV7-2, the J call TRBJ1-4, with D unresolved. The CDR3 sequence is 16 residues long. Germline V lookup: CDR1 SGHTA, CDR2 FQGNSA. Trimming shortened V by 7 bases and J by 2 bases, and 17 bases separated the two germline ends. CDR3 nucleotide sequence: TGTGCCAGCACCCCAGGCCCGGGGTGGACTAATGAAAAACTGTTTTTT. Translating it yields CASTPGPGWTNEKLFF.

This chain joins TRBV5-6 and TRBJ2-1; D is possibly TRBD2 (6 bases). This CDR3 spans 15 amino acids. The germline CDR1 and CDR2 sequences are SGHDT and YYEEEE. Between the trimmed V and J ends, which lost 3 bases and 7 bases, there was a span of 17 bases. This chain's CDR3 is CASSWGVARGNEQFF. The CDR3 DNA follows: TGTGCCAGCAGCTGGGGGGTAGCACGAGGTAATGAGCAGTTCTTC.

The sample holds many counts of this clonotype. The chain uses TRBV7-9 and TRBJ2-5; 8 bases are a match to TRBD1. V was clipped by 5 bases and J by 3 bases; unmatched bases: 5. Looked up from germline, CDR1 is SEHNR and CDR2 is FQNEAQ (reference sequence). This CDR3 comprises 14 residues. The CDR3 sequence: CASSTSTGEETQYF. The CDR3 nucleotides read TGTGCCAGCAGCACCTCGACAGGGGAAGAGACCCAGTACTTC.

This clonotype was seen ten or more times. The V and J genes are TRBV12-3 or TRBV12-4 and TRBJ2-5, with D possibly matching TRBD2 (6 bases). CDR3 length: 16 amino acids. The V end lost 2 bases, the J end lost 1 base, and 14 bases lay between the germline ends. CDR3 amino acids: CASSLWPAGTQETQYF. CDR3 sequence (DNA): TGTGCCAGCAGTTTATGGCCAGCGGGTACCCAAGAGACCCAGTACTTC.

This clonotype came up once. This CDR3 is CASSLIGGPSSYEQYF. CDR3 coding DNA: TGTGCCAGCAGCTTAATCGGGGGACCAAGCTCCTACGAGCAGTACTTC. The genes are TRBV7-8 and TRBJ2-7, with D possibly TRBD2 on 6 matching bases. This CDR3 region has 16 residues. Germline CDR1 SGHVS, CDR2 FQNEAQ. The V gene lost 2 bases and the J gene lost 0 bases, with 14 bases spanning the gap.

The J gene is TRBJ2-7, the V gene TRBV4-1; D unresolved. The CDR3 is 15 residues long. V lost 1 base, J lost 0 bases, and 10 bases lay in between. Germline CDR1 reads MGHRA; CDR2 reads YSYEKL. CDR3 protein: CASSQVHLFSYEQYF. DNA for the CDR3: TGCGCCAGCAGCCAAGTCCACCTGTTCTCCTACGAGCAGTACTTC.

The chain has TRBV5-1 and TRBJ2-4, with no clear D. Deletions cut 3 bases from V and 0 bases from J, with 13 bases between. There are 16 residues in the CDR3. The germline CDR1 and CDR2 sequences are SGHRS and YFSETQ. In DNA form, the CDR3 reads TGCGCCAGCAGCTCCGGTGGCCATCTAGCCAAAAACATTCAGTACTTC. Translating gives CASSSGGHLAKNIQYF.

In this sample, this clonotype turned up once. This chain joins TRBV12-3 or TRBV12-4 and TRBJ1-2; D is uncertain. The CDR3 length is 12 residues. Trimming stripped 5 bases from V and 8 bases from J, with 12 bases between. CDR3: CASSVTDGGYTF. DNA for the CDR3: TGTGCCAGCAGTGTCACGGACGGGGGCTACACCTTC.

The rearrangement joins TRBV20-1 to TRBJ1-2, with D hard to call. Germline-derived CDR1 and CDR2 are DFQATT and SNEGSKA (reference sequence). The V end lost 0 bases, the J end lost 4 bases, and 12 bases lay between the germline ends. This CDR3 has 14 residues. Here the CDR3 DNA reads TGCAGTGCTAGAGATTTGGTCGAATCCTATGGCTACACCTTC. Encoded protein: CSARDLVESYGYTF.

This clonotype was found many times. The chain recombines TRBV6-6 with TRBJ2-1; D is perhaps TRBD1 (6 bases). The CDR3 covers 11 residues. Trimming removed 8 bases from V and 9 bases from J, with 11 bases in between. CDR1 is MNHNY, CDR2 SVGAGI, per germline (reference sequence). As DNA, the CDR3 is TGTGCCAGCCACACAGGGCTTGAGCAGTTCTTC. Translated, it gives CASHTGLEQFF.

The J gene is TRBJ2-1, the V gene TRBV4-1; D remains unclear. V was pared by 1 base and J by 9 bases, with 16 bases between. The germline gives CDR1 MGHRA, CDR2 YSYEKL. The CDR3 is 15 residues long. The CDR3 reads CASSQAPIANTEQFF. The DNA of the CDR3 is TGCGCCAGCAGCCAAGCGCCTATCGCAAATACTGAGCAGTTCTTC.

This clonotype was counted at least ten times. The chain has TRBV6-5 and TRBJ2-5; D gene unclear. Germline loops: CDR1 MNHEY, CDR2 SVGAGI. The CDR3 loop spans 14 amino acids. The germline V and J ends were trimmed by 2 bases and 0 bases, with 7 bases remaining between them. The CDR3 sequence is CASSYRSDQETQYF. In DNA form, the CDR3 reads TGTGCCAGCAGTTACCGGAGCGACCAAGAGACCCAGTACTTC.

The J gene is TRBJ2-5, the V gene TRBV6-2 or TRBV6-3; D unresolved. The ends were cut back, 6 bases at V and 7 bases at J, with 18 bases in the middle. CDR1 and CDR2 (germline): MNHEY, SVGEGT. CDR3 length: 14 amino acids. The DNA of the CDR3 is TGTGCCAGCAGCCCCTACGCAGGCAAGGGGACCCAGTACTTC. Amino acid sequence: CASSPYAGKGTQYF.

This sequence joins TRBV20-1 and TRBJ1-2; no reliable D call. This CDR3 is built from 10 residues. V gave up 2 bases and J gave up 7 bases, with 5 bases separating them. The germline V gene has CDR1 DFQATT and CDR2 SNEGSKA (reference sequence). In DNA form, the CDR3 reads TGCAGTGCTAGATTGAGTGGCTACACCTTC. Translation: CSARLSGYTF.

V and J are TRBV29-1 and TRBJ2-3; the D call may be TRBD1 or TRBD2 (5 bases each). CDR3 length equals 15 residues. Deletions cut 5 bases from V and 0 bases from J, with 15 bases between. Germline loops: CDR1 SQVTM, CDR2 ANQGSEA. The CDR3: CSVTRGTTSTDTQYF. Written as DNA, the CDR3 is TGCAGCGTTACCCGGGGCACAACTAGCACAGATACGCAGTATTTT.

The chain is built from TRBV12-3 or TRBV12-4 and TRBJ1-6; D ambiguous. The CDR3 contains 14 residues. Deletions cut 1 base from V and 3 bases from J, with 4 bases between. The CDR3 region is CASSLGVYNSPLHF. The CDR3 coding sequence is TGTGCCAGCAGTTTAGGTGTCTATAATTCACCCCTCCACTTT.

This clonotype was counted only a few times. CDR3 sequence reads: CASTGGQGQPQHF. CDR3 in DNA: TGTGCCAGCACAGGGGGGCAGGGTCAGCCCCAGCATTTT. V gene TRBV12-3 or TRBV12-4 combines with J gene TRBJ1-5, with 7 bases aligning to TRBD1. The V and J ends lost 7 bases and 6 bases, in that order; junction bases with no gene match: 6. The CDR3 has 13 amino acids.

Ten or more counts support this clonotype. The chain links TRBV5-6 to TRBJ2-3; 8 bases agree with TRBD1. In germline, CDR1 is SGHDT, CDR2 YYEEEE. This CDR3 has 14 amino acids. The J segment lost 4 bases and the V segment lost 4 bases, leaving 5 bases of the junction unmatched. In DNA, the CDR3 is TGTGCCAGCAGCATCAGGGGGCGGGCAGATACGCAGTATTTT. Encoded protein: CASSIRGRADTQYF.

This clonotype was detected only a few times. The V call is TRBV7-2, the J call TRBJ2-1, with D hard to call. Trimming took off 1 base at V and 9 bases at J, with 10 bases between the two ends. The CDR3 consists of 13 residues. The germline CDR1 and CDR2 sequences are SGHTA and FQGNSA. CDR3 region: CASSLDTRTEQFF. DNA of the CDR3: TGTGCCAGCAGCTTAGACACTCGAACTGAGCAGTTCTTC.

The chain recombines TRBV20-1 with TRBJ1-3, with 7 bases identical to TRBD1. CDR3 size: 15 residues. V lost 0 bases to trimming and J lost 0 bases; unmatched junction nucleotides: 2. CDR1 is DFQATT, CDR2 SNEGSKA, per germline (reference sequence). Here the CDR3 reads CSARDGDSSGNTIYF. The CDR3 nucleotides read TGCAGTGCTAGAGACGGGGACAGCTCTGGAAACACCATATATTTT.

This clonotype was recorded many times. This CDR3 is CASSLVPAGGIGEQYF. The CDR3, as DNA: TGTGCCAGCAGCTTAGTACCAGCGGGGGGCATCGGGGAGCAGTACTTC. The genes are TRBV7-2 and TRBJ2-7, with TRBD2 matching 9 bases. CDR3 size: 16 residues. Germline CDR1 SGHTA, CDR2 FQGNSA. J was trimmed by 7 bases and V by 1 base; bases with no gene match: 11.

This clonotype was observed a handful of times. The chain uses TRBV20-1 and TRBJ1-1; D may be TRBD1 (5 bases). Germline CDR1 and CDR2: DFQATT and SNEGSKA (reference sequence). CDR3 length equals 13 residues. V lost 6 bases to trimming and J lost 1 base, with 12 bases between them. CDR3 nucleotides: TGCAGTGCCCTACAGAGGGGGAACACTGAAGCTTTCTTT. This translates into CSALQRGNTEAFF.

This clonotype was seen at least ten times. The genes are TRBV28 and TRBJ1-5, with 7 positions matching TRBD1. The junction had 5 bases not matched to a gene; V was cut back by 6 bases and J by 3 bases. The CDR3 has 14 residues. The V gene's germline CDR1 is MDHEN and CDR2 SYDVKM. The CDR3 spells CASRAGQHNQPQHF. The CDR3 bases are TGTGCCAGCAGGGCGGGACAGCACAATCAGCCCCAGCATTTT.